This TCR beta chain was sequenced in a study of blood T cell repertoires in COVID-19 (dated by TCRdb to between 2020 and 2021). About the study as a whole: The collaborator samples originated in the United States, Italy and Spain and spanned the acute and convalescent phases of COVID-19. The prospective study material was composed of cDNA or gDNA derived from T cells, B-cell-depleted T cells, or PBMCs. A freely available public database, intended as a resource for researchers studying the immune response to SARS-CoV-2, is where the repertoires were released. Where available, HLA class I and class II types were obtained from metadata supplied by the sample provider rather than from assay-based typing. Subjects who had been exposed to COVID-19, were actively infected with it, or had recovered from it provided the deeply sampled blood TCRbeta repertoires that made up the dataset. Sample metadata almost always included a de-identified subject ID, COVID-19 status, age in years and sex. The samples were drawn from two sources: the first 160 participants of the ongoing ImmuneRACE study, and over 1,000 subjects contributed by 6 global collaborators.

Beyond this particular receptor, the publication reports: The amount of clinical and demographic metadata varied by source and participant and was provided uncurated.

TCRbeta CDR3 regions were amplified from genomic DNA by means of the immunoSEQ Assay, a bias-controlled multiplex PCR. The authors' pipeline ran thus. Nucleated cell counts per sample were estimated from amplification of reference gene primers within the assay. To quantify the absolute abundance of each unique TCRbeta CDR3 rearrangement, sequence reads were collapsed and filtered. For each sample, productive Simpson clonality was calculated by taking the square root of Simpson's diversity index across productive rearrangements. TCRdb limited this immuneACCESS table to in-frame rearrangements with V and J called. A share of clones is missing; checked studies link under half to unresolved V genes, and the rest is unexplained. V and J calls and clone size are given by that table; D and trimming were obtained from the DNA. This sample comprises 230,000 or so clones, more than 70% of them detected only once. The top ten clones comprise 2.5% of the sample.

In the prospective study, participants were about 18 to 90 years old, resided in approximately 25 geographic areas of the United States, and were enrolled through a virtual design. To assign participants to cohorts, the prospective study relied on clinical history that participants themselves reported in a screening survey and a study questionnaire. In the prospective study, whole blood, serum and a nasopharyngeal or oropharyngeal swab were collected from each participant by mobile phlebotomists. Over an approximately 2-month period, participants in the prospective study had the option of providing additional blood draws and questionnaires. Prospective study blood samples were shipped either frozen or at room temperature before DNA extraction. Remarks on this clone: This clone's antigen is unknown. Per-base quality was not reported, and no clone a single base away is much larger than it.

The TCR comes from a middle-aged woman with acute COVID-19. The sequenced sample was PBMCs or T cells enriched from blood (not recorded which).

The sequence in DNA is TGTGCCAGCAGCTCACTAGCGGGGGGGCCTTATGAGCAGTTCTTC. Its protein reads: CASSSLAGGPYEQFF. The sequence joins TRBV3-1 (or the pseudogene TRBV3-2) to TRBJ2-1, and 13 bases in between align with TRBD2. V has 5 bases trimmed and J has 8 bases trimmed; junction bases matching no gene number 6. CDR1 LGHDT and CDR2 YNNKEL were looked up in the germline V gene (reference sequence). Counted from cysteine to phenylalanine, this CDR3 has 15 amino acids. The sequence is cut down to CDR3 DNA, 45 bases in frame from base 1.